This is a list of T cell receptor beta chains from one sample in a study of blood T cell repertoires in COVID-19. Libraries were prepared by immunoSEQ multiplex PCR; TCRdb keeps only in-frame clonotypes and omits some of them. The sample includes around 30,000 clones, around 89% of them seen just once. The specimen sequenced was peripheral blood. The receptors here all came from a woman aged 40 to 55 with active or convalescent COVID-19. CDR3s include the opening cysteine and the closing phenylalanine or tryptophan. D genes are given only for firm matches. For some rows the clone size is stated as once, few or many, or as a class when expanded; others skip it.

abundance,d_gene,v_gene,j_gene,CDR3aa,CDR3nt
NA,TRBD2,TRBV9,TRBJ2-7,CASSVGGGDAYEQYF,TGTGCCAGCAGCGTAGGGGGAGGGGACGCCTACGAGCAGTACTTC
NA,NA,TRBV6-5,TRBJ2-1,CASSYGRRSSYNEQFF,TGTGCCAGCAGTTACGGGCGGAGGAGCTCCTACAATGAGCAGTTCTTC
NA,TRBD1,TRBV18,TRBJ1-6,CASSPYPGQGNSPLHF,TGTGCCAGCTCACCATACCCGGGACAGGGGAATTCACCCCTCCACTTT
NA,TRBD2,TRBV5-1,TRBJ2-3,CASSLEPISGGADTQYF,TGCGCCAGCAGCTTGGAGCCCATAAGCGGGGGGGCAGATACGCAGTATTTT
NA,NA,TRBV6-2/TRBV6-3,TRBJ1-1,CASSYLWGVGNTEAFF,TGTGCCAGCAGTTATCTCTGGGGGGTAGGGAACACTGAAGCTTTCTTT
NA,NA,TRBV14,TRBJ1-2,CASSQDSTSIYLQDYGYTF,TGTGCCAGCAGCCAAGATTCAACCAGCATCTACCTACAGGACTATGGCTACACCTTC
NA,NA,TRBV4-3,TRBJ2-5,CASSHGGAEETQYF,TGCGCCAGCAGCCACGGCGGGGCAGAAGAGACCCAGTACTTC
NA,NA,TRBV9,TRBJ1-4,CASSVGGRANEKLFF,TGTGCCAGCAGCGTAGGGGGGCGGGCTAATGAAAAACTGTTTTTT
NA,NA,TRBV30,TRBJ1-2,CAWSPAVGGYGYTF,TGTGCCTGGAGTCCCGCAGTTGGGGGGTATGGCTACACCTTC
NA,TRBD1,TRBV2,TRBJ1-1,CASIGDRVNTEAFF,TGTGCCAGCATCGGGGACAGAGTTAACACTGAAGCTTTCTTT
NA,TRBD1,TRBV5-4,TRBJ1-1,CASSLAGGEGTEAFF,TGTGCCAGCAGCTTGGCAGGGGGCGAAGGCACTGAAGCTTTCTTT
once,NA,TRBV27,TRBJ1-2,CASSPGAGRKNYGYTF,TGTGCCAGCAGTCCAGGGGCAGGAAGAAAGAACTATGGCTACACCTTC
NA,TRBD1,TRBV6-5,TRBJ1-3,CASKTGTGNTIYF,TGTGCCAGCAAGACAGGGACTGGAAACACCATATATTTT
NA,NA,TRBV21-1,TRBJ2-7,CASSPGTAGYEQYF,TGTGCCAGCAGTCCCGGGACAGCGGGCTACGAGCAGTACTTC
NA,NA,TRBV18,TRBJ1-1,CASSPPSVNTEAFF,TGTGCCAGCTCACCACCCTCGGTGAACACTGAAGCTTTCTTT
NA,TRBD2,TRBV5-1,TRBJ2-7,CASTGGGGGSYEQYF,TGCGCCAGCACCGGTGGAGGCGGGGGTAGCTACGAGCAGTACTTC
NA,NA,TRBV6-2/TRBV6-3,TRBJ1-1,CASSYPRRGGYTEAFF,TGTGCCAGCAGTTACCCACGGCGTGGGGGGTACACTGAAGCTTTCTTT
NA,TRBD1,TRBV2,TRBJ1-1,CASSVTGVIAEAFF,TGTGCCAGCAGTGTGACAGGGGTCATTGCTGAAGCTTTCTTT
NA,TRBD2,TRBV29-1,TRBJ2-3,CSVASGTSDTQYF,TGCAGCGTTGCTAGCGGGACGTCGGATACGCAGTATTTT
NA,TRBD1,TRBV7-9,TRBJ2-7,CASSSYRGLGEQYF,TGTGCCAGCAGCTCGTACAGGGGCCTTGGCGAGCAGTACTTC
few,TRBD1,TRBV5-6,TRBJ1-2,CASSGRDRAGGYTF,TGTGCCAGCAGCGGCCGGGACAGGGCTGGTGGCTACACCTTC
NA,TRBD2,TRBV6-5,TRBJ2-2,CASSSAGGATGELFF,TGTGCCAGCTCCTCGGCGGGAGGGGCCACCGGGGAGCTGTTTTTT
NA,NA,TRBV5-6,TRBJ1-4,CASSSTDLPEGGKLFF,TGTGCCAGCAGCTCGACCGATCTGCCGGAGGGAGGGAAACTGTTTTTT
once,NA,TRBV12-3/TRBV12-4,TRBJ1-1,CASSFTGDTEAFF,TGTGCCAGCAGTTTCACGGGGGACACTGAAGCTTTCTTT
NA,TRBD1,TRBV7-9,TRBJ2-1,CASSTRDRVGEQFF,TGTGCCAGCAGCACCCGGGACAGGGTCGGCGAGCAGTTCTTC
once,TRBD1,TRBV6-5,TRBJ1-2,CASSYSRRGRQGYTF,TGTGCCAGCAGTTACTCGAGAAGGGGGCGCCAGGGCTACACCTTC
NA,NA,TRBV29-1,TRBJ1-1,CSVVRPGYTEAFF,TGCAGCGTTGTTCGCCCGGGGTACACTGAAGCTTTCTTT
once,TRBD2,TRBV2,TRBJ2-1,CASRLAVWGEQFF,TGTGCCAGCAGACTAGCGGTCTGGGGTGAGCAGTTCTTC
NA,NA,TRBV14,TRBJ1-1,CASSQEAALNTEAFF,TGTGCCAGCAGCCAAGAGGCAGCGTTGAACACTGAAGCTTTCTTT
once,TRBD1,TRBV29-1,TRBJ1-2,CSVLDRDRSGYTF,TGCAGCGTTCTGGACAGGGACAGGAGTGGCTACACCTTC
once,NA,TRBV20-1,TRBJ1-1,CSAPGNTEAFF,TGCAGTGCACCGGGGAACACTGAAGCTTTCTTT
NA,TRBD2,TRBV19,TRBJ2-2,CASSIGQGLATLGGELFF,TGTGCCAGTAGTATAGGCCAGGGACTAGCCACTTTAGGCGGGGAGCTGTTTTTT
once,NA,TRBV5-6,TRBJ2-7,CASSPRPGGPYEQYF,TGTGCCAGCAGTCCTCGCCCGGGGGGCCCCTACGAGCAGTACTTC
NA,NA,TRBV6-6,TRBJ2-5,CASSYSTSQETQYF,TGTGCCAGCAGTTACTCGACTAGCCAAGAGACCCAGTACTTC
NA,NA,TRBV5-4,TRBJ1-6,CASSPGGVQNSPLHF,TGTGCCAGCAGCCCAGGAGGGGTTCAAAATTCACCCCTCCACTTT
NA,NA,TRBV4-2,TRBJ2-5,CASSPSYQETQYF,TGTGCCAGCAGCCCGTCGTACCAAGAGACCCAGTACTTC
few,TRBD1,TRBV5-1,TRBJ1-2,CASSLRQGERGYTF,TGCGCCAGCAGCTTGCGGCAGGGGGAGAGAGGCTACACCTTC
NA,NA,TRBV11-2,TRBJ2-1,CASSLDGLATYNEQFF,TGTGCCAGCAGCTTAGATGGGCTAGCGACCTACAATGAGCAGTTCTTC
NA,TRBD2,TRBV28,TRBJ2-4,CASSVNGGAGTKNIQYF,TGTGCCAGCAGTGTCAACGGGGGGGCCGGGACCAAAAACATTCAGTACTTC
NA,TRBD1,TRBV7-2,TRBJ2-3,CASSFDRGTTDTQYF,TGTGCCAGCAGCTTCGACAGGGGTACCACAGATACGCAGTATTTT
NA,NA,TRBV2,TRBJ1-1,CASRSVRVSVADTEAFF,TGTGCCAGCAGATCCGTCCGGGTCTCCGTTGCGGACACTGAAGCTTTCTTT
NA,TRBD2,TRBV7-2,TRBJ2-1,CASSLIAGGGNEQFF,TGTGCCAGCAGCTTAATCGCGGGGGGCGGGAATGAGCAGTTCTTC
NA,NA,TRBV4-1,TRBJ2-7,CASSQGSGTGAYEQYF,TGCGCCAGCAGCCAGGGATCCGGGACTGGGGCCTACGAGCAGTACTTC
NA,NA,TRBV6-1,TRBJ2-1,CASSEERLYNEQFF,TGTGCCAGCAGTGAAGAGCGGCTATACAATGAGCAGTTCTTC
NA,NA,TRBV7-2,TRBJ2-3,CASSLTGGPGTQYF,TGTGCCAGCAGCTTAACCGGGGGGCCGGGTACGCAGTATTTT
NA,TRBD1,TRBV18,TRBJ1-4,CASSRAGGADEKLFF,TGTGCCAGCTCACGGGCAGGGGGCGCGGATGAAAAACTGTTTTTT